Below are 8 T cell receptor beta chains sequenced from a single sample in a study of blood T cell repertoires in COVID-19. Repertoires were generated with immunoSEQ multiplex PCR, while TCRdb's copy carries only in-frame clones and drops some. Seen here are tens of thousands of clones, approximately 90% observed once, and the top ten hold 5% to 6%. Sequencing input: peripheral blood. Receptors were obtained from a man in his sixties with active COVID-19.

V and J are TRBV5-6 and TRBJ1-4; tentatively, D is TRBD1 (5 bases). V shed 0 bases and J shed 3 bases, with 15 bases lying between them. Germline loops: CDR1 SGHDT, CDR2 YYEEEE. The CDR3 totals 17 residues. In DNA, the CDR3 is TGTGCCAGCAGCTTGGCCGACAGATTTGCGGCTAATGAAAAACTGTTTTTT. Protein product: CASSLADRFAANEKLFF.

The chain joins TRBV6-6 to TRBJ1-1, with D maybe TRBD1 (5 bases). The CDR3 length is 13 residues. Germline values: CDR1 MNHNY, CDR2 SVGAGI (reference sequence). V lost 6 bases and J lost 1, with 9 bases in between. CDR3 DNA sequence: TGTGCCAGCAGAGAAACAGGGAACACTGAAGCTTTCTTT. Translating gives CASRETGNTEAFF.

The chain carries TRBV19 and TRBJ1-5; TRBD1 matches 8 bases. Germline V lookup: CDR1 LNHDA, CDR2 SQIVND (reference sequence). Trimming took 8 bases from V and 4 from J; bases not matched to a gene: 7. CDR3 size: 14 residues. DNA of the CDR3: TGTGCCAGTTCACGGACAGGGATTAATCAGCCCCAGCATTTT. Residues: CASSRTGINQPQHF.

This chain links TRBV4-1 with TRBJ1-3; D gene unclear. The V end lost 4 bases, the J end lost 1 base, and 11 bases lay between the germline ends. CDR3 length: 15 residues. Germline V gene lookup returns CDR1 MGHRA and CDR2 YSYEKL. CDR3 nucleotides: TGCGCCAGCAGCCGGGAGATGAGGTCTGGAAACACCATATATTTT. This gives the protein CASSREMRSGNTIYF.

The chain links TRBV11-2 to TRBJ1-4; D unclear. The CDR3 sequence is 13 residues long. Trimming took 11 bases from V and 8 from J, leaving 18 bases between them. From germline, CDR1 is SGHAT and CDR2 FQNNGV. The CDR3 reads CASQRAVLEKLFF. CDR3 sequence (DNA): TGTGCCTCCCAGCGGGCAGTACTAGAAAAACTGTTTTTT.

The V and J genes are TRBV19 and TRBJ1-5; TRBD1 matches at 9 bases. The ends lost 11 bases at V and 4 bases at J; junction bases unmatched: 12. The CDR3 sequence is 15 residues long. The germline V gene encodes CDR1 LNHDA and CDR2 SQIVND (reference sequence). The CDR3 here is CASQGAILGNQPQHF. CDR3 nucleotide sequence: TGTGCCTCACAGGGGGCGATCTTAGGGAATCAGCCCCAGCATTTT.

V usage is TRBV28 and J usage is TRBJ1-5; 7 bases match TRBD1. This CDR3 region has 12 residues. Trimming at V came to 8 bases and at J to 6 bases, leaving 4 bases not matched to a gene. Germline V lookup: CDR1 MDHEN, CDR2 SYDVKM. CDR3 sequence reads: CASATGTQPQHF. The CDR3 DNA sequence: TGTGCCAGCGCGACAGGGACTCAGCCCCAGCATTTT.

The chain links TRBV6-5 to TRBJ2-7; 10 nucleotides line up with TRBD1. Germline-derived CDR1 and CDR2 are MNHEY and SVGAGI. The V segment lost 2 bases and the J segment 4 bases; nucleotides outside the gene matches: 5. The CDR3 totals 15 residues. CDR3 region: CASSYSRQGAYEQYF. CDR3 in DNA: TGTGCCAGCAGTTACAGTCGACAGGGGGCGTACGAGCAGTACTTC.